A single sample is the source of the 25 T cell receptor beta chains below, sequenced in a study of T cell repertoires in cytomegalovirus infection. TCRdb ran MiXCR on the reads and lists one entry per CDR3 protein. The sample comprises some 220,000 distinct CDR3 sequences, about 7% of which are singletons, and around 6.5% rests with the top ten. The sample comprised PBMCs. Receptors were obtained from a human donor in good health (CMV status not recorded). Some clones in this sample may be carry-over from other donors' samples.

A few counts support this clonotype. The chain is built from TRBV29-1 and TRBJ2-7, with 9 nucleotides matching TRBD2. The CDR3 has 12 residues. The germline CDR1 and CDR2 sequences are SQVTM and ANQGSEA. V lost 4 bases and J lost 4; bases outside the gene matches: 2. The CDR3 reads CSVASGGYEQYF. The CDR3, as DNA: TGCAGCGTTGCCAGCGGGGGGTACGAGCAGTACTTC.

In this sample, this clonotype turned up many times. This chain uses TRBV28 with TRBJ2-1, with TRBD1 identical over 9 bases. The germline V gene has CDR1 MDHEN and CDR2 SYDVKM. The V segment lost 3 bases and the J segment 4 bases; nucleotides outside the gene matches: 13. The CDR3 is 18 residues long. DNA for the CDR3: TGTGCCAGCAGTTTTCCCCCCTACGGGACAGGGCTTTACAATGAGCAGTTCTTC. Translating it yields CASSFPPYGTGLYNEQFF.

This clonotype appeared many times. This sequence joins TRBV19 and TRBJ2-5, with 7 bases that match TRBD1. The CDR3 has 16 residues. V was clipped by 3 bases and J by 5 bases; unmatched bases: 12. Per the germline V gene, CDR1 is LNHDA and CDR2 is SQIVND (reference sequence). CDR3 sequence: CASSIRQGWKMETQYF. In DNA form, the CDR3 reads TGTGCCAGTAGTATCCGACAGGGCTGGAAGATGGAGACCCAGTACTTC.

This clonotype was recorded many times. The J gene is TRBJ2-3, the V gene TRBV2; 7 positions agree with TRBD1. Germline V gene data show CDR1 as SNHLY and CDR2 as FYNNEI. After removal of 7 bases from V and 2 bases from J, the junction contained 9 bases not matched to a gene. The CDR3 has 15 residues. CDR3 residues: CASTSRGSFTDTQYF. The CDR3 bases are TGTGCCAGCACCAGCAGGGGGTCTTTCACAGATACGCAGTATTTT. The whole variable domain, filled in from reference TRBV2 and TRBJ2-3, reads EPEVTQTPSHQVTQMGQEVILRCVPISNHLYFYWYRQILGQKVEFLVSFYNNEISEKSEIFDDQFSVERPDGSNFTLKIRSTKLEDSAMYFCASTSRGSFTDTQYFGPGTRLTVL.

Many counts were recorded for this clonotype. This rearrangement joins TRBV28 to TRBJ2-5; D ambiguous. The CDR3 has 14 residues. Germline lookup yields CDR1 MDHEN and CDR2 SYDVKM. Deletions cut 4 bases from V and 4 bases from J, with 13 bases between. For the CDR3, the DNA is TGTGCCAGCAGTTCCCCGGGCGCCGTAGAGACCCAGTACTTC. The encoded protein is CASSSPGAVETQYF. Using reference TRBV28 and TRBJ2-5 for the parts outside the CDR3, the full variable domain is DVKVTQSSRYLVKRTGEKVFLECVQDMDHENMFWYRQDPGLGLRLIYFSYDVKMKEKGDIPEGYSVSREKKERFSLILESASTNQTSMYLCASSSPGAVETQYFGPGTRLLVL.

There are many counts of this clonotype. This chain connects TRBV7-6 to TRBJ2-3, with no clear D. Germline V gives CDR1 SGHVS, CDR2 FNYEAQ. The ends were cut back, 1 base at V and 6 bases at J, with 11 bases in the middle. CDR3 length: 14 residues. The DNA of the CDR3 is TGTGCCAGCAGCTTAGGAAGACCTCCGGATACGCAGTATTTT. This encodes CASSLGRPPDTQYF.

This clonotype was seen many times. The chain carries TRBV2 and TRBJ2-5, with 9 bases identical to TRBD1. V lost 6 bases to trimming and J lost 7 bases; unmatched junction nucleotides: 24. Per the germline V gene, CDR1 is SNHLY and CDR2 is FYNNEI. CDR3 length equals 19 residues. This CDR3 is CASRGTGSGSPGQPGTQYF. The CDR3 nucleotides read TGTGCCAGCAGGGGGACAGGGTCCGGGTCACCAGGCCAACCCGGGACCCAGTACTTC.

This clonotype was detected many times. V gene TRBV6-2 or TRBV6-3 combines with J gene TRBJ2-5, with 8 bases fitting TRBD1. Germline V gene sequence: CDR1 MNHEY, CDR2 SVGEGT. This CDR3 contains 13 residues. Trimming took 4 bases from V and 5 from J; bases not matched to a gene: 3. In DNA form, the CDR3 reads TGTGCCAGCAGTTCCCGACAGGGGGAGACCCAGTACTTC. Amino acids: CASSSRQGETQYF.

V and J are TRBV2 and TRBJ1-4; unclear D gene. Trimming stripped 8 bases from V and 5 bases from J, with 6 bases between. Germline CDR1 reads SNHLY; CDR2 reads FYNNEI. The CDR3 is 11 amino acids. CDR3 sequence reads: CASRVNEKLFF. In nucleotides, the CDR3 is TGTGCCAGCCGAGTGAATGAAAAACTGTTTTTT.

This clonotype was recorded many times. The chain joins TRBV7-2 to TRBJ2-1, with no clear D. The CDR3 is 13 amino acids. Germline V gives CDR1 SGHTA, CDR2 FQGNSA. Between the trimmed V and J ends, which lost 1 base and 8 bases, there was a span of 9 bases. The CDR3 spells CASSLGNLDEQFF. DNA of the CDR3: TGTGCCAGCAGCTTAGGCAATCTGGATGAGCAGTTCTTC.

This clonotype was detected many times. This sequence joins TRBV7-2 and TRBJ1-1; 8 bases align to TRBD1. The trim removed 6 bases at V and 6 bases at J, leaving 6 bases unmatched. CDR3 length: 13 amino acids. Germline values: CDR1 SGHTA, CDR2 FQGNSA. CDR3 region: CASSTTGGPEAFF. CDR3 bases: TGTGCCAGCAGTACAACAGGGGGTCCTGAAGCTTTCTTT.

This chain joins TRBV5-1 and TRBJ2-1; 9 bases align to TRBD2. Trimming removed 3 bases from V and 2 bases from J; junction bases left unmatched: 6. Germline V gives CDR1 SGHRS, CDR2 YFSETQ. There are 16 residues in the CDR3. The CDR3 DNA sequence: TGCGCCAGCAGCTCCTTAGCGGGGGCCGCCTACAATGAGCAGTTCTTC. Residues: CASSSLAGAAYNEQFF.

This clonotype showed up many times. CDR3 sequence reads: CASSLGVLAAGELFF. The CDR3 nucleotides are TGTGCCAGCAGCCTCGGGGTCCTAGCAGCCGGGGAGCTGTTTTTT. This sequence joins TRBV5-6 and TRBJ2-2; D is perhaps TRBD2 (5 bases). Trimming cost V 4 bases and J 6 bases, with 16 bases left between them. This CDR3 is 15 amino acids long. Germline V gene lookup returns CDR1 SGHDT and CDR2 YYEEEE.

Ten or more counts support this clonotype. The chain carries TRBV7-2 and TRBJ2-5; D uncertain. The germline V gene encodes CDR1 SGHTA and CDR2 FQGNSA. The CDR3 is 12 residues long. V shed 6 bases and J shed 5 bases, with 10 bases lying between them. Here the CDR3 DNA reads TGTGCCAGCAGACATATGTCGGAGACCCAGTACTTC. Its protein product is CASRHMSETQYF. Using reference TRBV7-2 and TRBJ2-5 for the parts outside the CDR3, the full variable domain is GAGVSQSPSNKVTEKGKDVELRCDPISGHTALYWYRQSLGQGLEFLIYFQGNSAPDKSGLPSDRFSAERTGGSVSTLTIQRTQQEDSAVYLCASRHMSETQYFGPGTRLLVL.

At least ten counts were recorded for this clonotype. V usage is TRBV10-3 and J usage is TRBJ2-5; D is tentatively TRBD1 or TRBD2 (5 bases each). Deletions cut 6 bases from V and 6 bases from J, with 20 bases between. The CDR3 contains 15 residues. Germline V CDR1 and CDR2: ENHRY, SYGVKD. DNA for the CDR3: TGTGCCATCAGCCCGGGTGGGGGACCCCCGAAGACCCAGTACTTC. Encoded protein: CAISPGGGPPKTQYF.

This clonotype showed up many times. The V gene is TRBV4-1, the J gene TRBJ2-7, with 8 bases that match TRBD2. The CDR3 extends over 14 amino acids. The J segment lost 7 bases and the V segment lost 2 bases, leaving 7 bases of the junction unmatched. Looked up from germline, CDR1 is MGHRA and CDR2 is YSYEKL. The CDR3 nucleotides are TGCGCCAGCAGCCAAATCGGGGGGGCGGATGAGCAGTACTTC. It specifies CASSQIGGADEQYF.

The rearrangement links TRBV19 to TRBJ1-4; D not resolved. Trimming took 8 bases from V and 2 from J, leaving 6 bases between them. Germline V CDR1 and CDR2: LNHDA, SQIVND (reference sequence). This CDR3 has 12 residues. This chain's CDR3 is CASSGTNEKLFF. CDR3 in DNA: TGTGCCAGTTCGGGGACTAATGAAAAACTGTTTTTT.

The chain recombines TRBV12-3 or TRBV12-4 with TRBJ2-7; TRBD1 is a possible D gene (6 bases). CDR3 length equals 13 residues. Trimming took 6 bases from V and 1 from J, leaving 10 bases between them. The CDR3 reads CASSATGSYEQYF. In DNA form, the CDR3 reads TGTGCCAGCAGCGCAACAGGGTCCTACGAGCAGTACTTC.

This clonotype was recorded many times. The chain recombines TRBV5-1 with TRBJ1-2; 9 bases match TRBD1. The CDR3 totals 15 residues. Germline loops: CDR1 SGHRS, CDR2 YFSETQ. Losses at the gene ends were 4 bases for V and 7 bases for J; bases not matched to a gene: 11. The CDR3 DNA reads TGCGCCAGCAGCCGAACAGGGGGCGAAATAGGTGGCTACACCTTC. Amino acid sequence: CASSRTGGEIGGYTF.

With regard to this clonotype: An end of the junction differs from the germline gene, which may be a read error. This sequence joins TRBV7-3 and TRBJ1-1; no definite D call. This CDR3 contains 15 residues. The germline V gene has CDR1 SGHTA and CDR2 FQGTGA. The CDR3 DNA reads TGTGCCAGCACCCATCTAAGGAAAGGGAACACTGAAGCTGTCTTT. Protein: CASTHLRKGNTEAVF.

This clonotype was detected many times. J is TRBJ1-2 and V is TRBV7-2; 7 bases map to TRBD1. Looked up from germline, CDR1 is SGHTA and CDR2 is FQGNSA. V lost 5 bases, J lost 2 bases, and 8 bases stayed unmatched. The CDR3 is 15 residues long. The CDR3 is CASSPRQGGNYGYTF. Written as DNA, the CDR3 is TGTGCCAGCAGCCCAAGACAGGGCGGGAACTATGGCTACACCTTC.

At least ten counts were recorded for this clonotype. This sequence joins TRBV20-1 and TRBJ2-1, with no clear D. The germline CDR1 and CDR2 sequences are DFQATT and SNEGSKA (reference sequence). There are 11 residues in the CDR3. The V gene lost 7 bases and the J gene lost 8 bases, with 12 bases spanning the gap. The CDR3 loop reads CSGDKSDEQFF. DNA of the CDR3: TGCAGTGGCGACAAGAGCGATGAGCAGTTCTTC.

By frequency in the sample, this clonotype is medium-sized. The chain is built from TRBV7-8 and TRBJ2-5; possible D gene TRBD2, 6 bases. From germline, CDR1 is SGHVS and CDR2 FQNEAQ. V lost 1 base, J lost 3 bases, and 12 bases lay in between. This CDR3 contains 15 residues. In DNA form, the CDR3 reads TGTGCCAGCAGCTTAGTGGTGGACTACAAAGAGACCCAGTACTTC. Encoded protein: CASSLVVDYKETQYF.

This clonotype has at least ten counts. The chain employs TRBV12-3 or TRBV12-4 and TRBJ1-5; the D gene is possibly TRBD1 (5 bases). The CDR3 length is 12 residues. V was pared by 3 bases and J by 11 bases, with 11 bases between. Here the CDR3 reads CASSLRGSAQHF. The DNA of the CDR3 is TGTGCCAGCAGTTTGAGGGGTTCGGCCCAGCATTTT.

This clonotype was seen repeatedly, ten times or more. The chain recombines TRBV28 with TRBJ1-2; no firm D call. This CDR3 comprises 12 residues. The germline V gene encodes CDR1 MDHEN and CDR2 SYDVKM. The ends were cut back, 6 bases at V and 2 bases at J, with 7 bases in the middle. CDR3 nucleotide sequence: TGTGCCAGCAGGACCGTGAACTATGGCTACACCTTC. This gives the protein CASRTVNYGYTF.